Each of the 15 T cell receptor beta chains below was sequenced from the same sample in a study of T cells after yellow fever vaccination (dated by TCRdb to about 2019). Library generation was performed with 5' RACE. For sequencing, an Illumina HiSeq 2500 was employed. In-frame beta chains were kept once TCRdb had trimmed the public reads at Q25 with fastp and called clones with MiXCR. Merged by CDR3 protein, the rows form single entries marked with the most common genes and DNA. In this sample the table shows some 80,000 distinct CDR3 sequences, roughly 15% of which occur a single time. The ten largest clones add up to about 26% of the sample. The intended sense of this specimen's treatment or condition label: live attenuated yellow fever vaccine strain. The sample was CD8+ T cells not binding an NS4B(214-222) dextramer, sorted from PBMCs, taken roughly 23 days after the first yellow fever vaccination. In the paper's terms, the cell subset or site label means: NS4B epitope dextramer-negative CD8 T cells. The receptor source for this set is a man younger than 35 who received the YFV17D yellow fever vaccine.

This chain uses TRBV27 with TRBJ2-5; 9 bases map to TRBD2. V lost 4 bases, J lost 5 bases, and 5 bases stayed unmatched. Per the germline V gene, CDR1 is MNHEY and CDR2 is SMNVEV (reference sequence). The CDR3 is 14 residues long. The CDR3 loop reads CASSSGLALETQYF. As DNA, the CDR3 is TGTGCCAGCAGTTCGGGACTAGCACTGGAGACCCAGTACTTC.

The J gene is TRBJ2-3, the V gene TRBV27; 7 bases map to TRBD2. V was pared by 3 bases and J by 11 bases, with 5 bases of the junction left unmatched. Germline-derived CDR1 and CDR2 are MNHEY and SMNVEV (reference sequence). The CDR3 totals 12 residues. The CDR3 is CASSFGGGGQYF. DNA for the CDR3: TGTGCCAGCAGTTTCGGCGGGGGAGGGCAGTATTTT.

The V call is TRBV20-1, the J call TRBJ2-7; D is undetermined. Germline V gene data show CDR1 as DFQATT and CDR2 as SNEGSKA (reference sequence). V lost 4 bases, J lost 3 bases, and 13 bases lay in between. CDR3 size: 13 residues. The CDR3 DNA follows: TGCAGTGCTACTCCTGGACCGAGCTACGAGCAGTACTTC. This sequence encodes CSATPGPSYEQYF.

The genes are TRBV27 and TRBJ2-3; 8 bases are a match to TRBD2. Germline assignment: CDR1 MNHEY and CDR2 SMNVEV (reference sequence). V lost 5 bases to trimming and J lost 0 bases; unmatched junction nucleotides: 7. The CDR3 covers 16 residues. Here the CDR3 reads CASSRLASSSTDTQYF. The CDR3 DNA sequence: TGTGCCAGCAGTCGACTAGCGAGCTCTAGCACAGATACGCAGTATTTT.

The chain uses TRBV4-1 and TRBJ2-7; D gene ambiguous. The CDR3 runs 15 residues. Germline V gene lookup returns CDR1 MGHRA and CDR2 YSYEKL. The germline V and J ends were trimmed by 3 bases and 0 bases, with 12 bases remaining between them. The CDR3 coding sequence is TGCGCCAGCAGCCACCAATCTCACAACTCCTACGAGCAGTACTTC. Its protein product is CASSHQSHNSYEQYF.

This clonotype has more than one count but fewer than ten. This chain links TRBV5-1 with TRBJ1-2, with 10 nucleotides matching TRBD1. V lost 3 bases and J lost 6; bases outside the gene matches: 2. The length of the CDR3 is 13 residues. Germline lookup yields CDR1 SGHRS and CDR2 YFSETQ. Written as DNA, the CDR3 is TGCGCCAGCAGCTGGACAGGGGGAGATGGCTACACCTTC. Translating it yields CASSWTGGDGYTF.

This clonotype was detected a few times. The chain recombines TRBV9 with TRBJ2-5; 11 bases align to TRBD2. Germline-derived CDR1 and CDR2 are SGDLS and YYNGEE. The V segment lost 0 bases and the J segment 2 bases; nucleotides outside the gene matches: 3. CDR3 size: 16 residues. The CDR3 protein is CASSVEASGGQETQYF. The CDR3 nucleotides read TGTGCCAGCAGCGTAGAGGCTAGCGGGGGGCAAGAGACCCAGTACTTC.

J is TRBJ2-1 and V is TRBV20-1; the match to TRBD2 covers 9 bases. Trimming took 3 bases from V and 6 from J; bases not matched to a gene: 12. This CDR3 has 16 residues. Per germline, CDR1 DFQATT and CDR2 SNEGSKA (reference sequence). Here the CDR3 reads CSASPYPLAGTNEQFF. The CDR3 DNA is TGCAGTGCTAGTCCTTACCCTCTAGCGGGGACCAATGAGCAGTTCTTC.

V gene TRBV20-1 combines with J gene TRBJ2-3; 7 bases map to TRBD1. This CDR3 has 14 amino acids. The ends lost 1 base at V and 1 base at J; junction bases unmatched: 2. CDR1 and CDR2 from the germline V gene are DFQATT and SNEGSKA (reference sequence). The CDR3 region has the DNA TGCAGTGCTAGAGTGGGGACAGGCACAGATACGCAGTATTTT. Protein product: CSARVGTGTDTQYF.

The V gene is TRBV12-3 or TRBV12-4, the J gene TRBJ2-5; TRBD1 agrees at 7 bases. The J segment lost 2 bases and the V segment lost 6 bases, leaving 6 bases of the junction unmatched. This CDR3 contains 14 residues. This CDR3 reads CASRPTGQQETQYF. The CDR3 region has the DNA TGTGCCAGCAGACCGACAGGGCAACAAGAGACCCAGTACTTC.

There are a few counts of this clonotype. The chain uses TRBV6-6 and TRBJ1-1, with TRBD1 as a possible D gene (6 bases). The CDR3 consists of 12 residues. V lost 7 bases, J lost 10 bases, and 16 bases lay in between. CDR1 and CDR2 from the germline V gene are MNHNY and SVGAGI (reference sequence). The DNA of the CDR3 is TGTGCCAGCACCGACGACAGGAAAATAGCTTTCTTT. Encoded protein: CASTDDRKIAFF.

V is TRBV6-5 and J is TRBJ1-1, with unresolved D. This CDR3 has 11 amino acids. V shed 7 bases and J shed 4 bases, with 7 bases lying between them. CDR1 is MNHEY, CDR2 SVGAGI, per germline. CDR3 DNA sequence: TGTGCCAGCACTGAGAGCACTGAAGCTTTCTTT. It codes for CASTESTEAFF.

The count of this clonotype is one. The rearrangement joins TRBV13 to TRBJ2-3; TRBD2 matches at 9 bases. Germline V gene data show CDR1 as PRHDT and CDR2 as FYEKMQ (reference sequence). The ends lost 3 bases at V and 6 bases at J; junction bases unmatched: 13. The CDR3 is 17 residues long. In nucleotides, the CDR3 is TGTGCCAGCAGCTTCTCCTCTAGCGGGGTTCGCGGGGATACGCAGTATTTT. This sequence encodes CASSFSSSGVRGDTQYF.

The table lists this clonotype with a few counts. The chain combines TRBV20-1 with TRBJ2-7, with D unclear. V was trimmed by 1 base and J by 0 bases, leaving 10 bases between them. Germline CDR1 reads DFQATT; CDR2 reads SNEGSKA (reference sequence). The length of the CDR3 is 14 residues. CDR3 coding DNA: TGCAGTGCTAGAGGTCGGACGGTCTCCTACGAGCAGTACTTC. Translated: CSARGRTVSYEQYF.

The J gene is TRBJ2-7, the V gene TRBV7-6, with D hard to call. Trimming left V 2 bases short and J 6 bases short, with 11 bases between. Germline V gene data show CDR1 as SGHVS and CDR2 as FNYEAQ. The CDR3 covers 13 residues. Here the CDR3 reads CASSLSRTSEQYF. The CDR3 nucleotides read TGTGCCAGCAGCTTAAGTAGGACCTCCGAGCAGTACTTC.